This TCR beta chain was identified in a study of blood T cell repertoires in COVID-19 (dated by TCRdb to about 2020). Regarding the research as a whole: The collaborator samples originated in the United States, Italy and Spain and spanned the acute and convalescent phases of COVID-19. The prospective study material was composed of cDNA or gDNA derived from T cells, B-cell-depleted T cells, or PBMCs. The repertoires were made available in a free public database intended to serve as a resource for research on the immune response to SARS-CoV-2. The sample metadata nearly always contained a de-identified subject ID, COVID-19 status, age in years and sex. Subjects who had been exposed to COVID-19, were actively infected with it, or had recovered from it provided the deeply sampled blood TCRbeta repertoires that made up the dataset. Where available, HLA class I and class II types were taken from metadata supplied by the sample provider and were not determined by assay-based typing. Samples were obtained from the ongoing ImmuneRACE study (first 160 participants) and from 1,254 subjects provided by 6 global collaborators.

V is pruned by 5 bases and J by 5 bases, leaving 9 bases of the junction without a gene match. The CDR3 covers 15 residues, taking in both the cysteine and the phenylalanine. Only the CDR3 region is kept as DNA, spanning 45 bases read in frame from base 1. The germline V gene gives CDR1 as KGHDR and CDR2 as SFDVKD. On this clone: Its recognized antigen is unknown. The record has no base qualities; no much larger clone is one base away.

TCRbeta CDR3 regions were amplified from genomic DNA using the immunoSEQ Assay, a bias-controlled multiplex PCR. In the original analysis: Nucleated cell counts per sample were estimated from amplification of reference gene primers within the assay. To quantify the absolute abundance of each unique TCRbeta CDR3 rearrangement, sequence reads were collapsed and filtered. For each sample, productive Simpson clonality was calculated as the square root of Simpson's diversity index across productive rearrangements. Here the immuneACCESS table is served through TCRdb, limited to in-frame sequences with V and J called. Missing clones are a known gap in these copies; in checked studies unresolved V genes cover under half, and the rest lacks a known reason. Clone size and the V and J calls come from that table; the DNA yielded D and trimming. The sample includes a few hundred thousand clones, with 70% to 90% observed a single time. 4% to 5% of the sample belongs to the ten largest clones.

Paper-wide results and their limitations: Clinical and demographic metadata were provided uncurated, with the amount varying by source and participant.

Participants in the prospective study were aged 18 to 89 years, lived in some 24 United States geographic areas, and enrolled through a virtual design. To assign participants to cohorts, the prospective study relied on clinical history that participants themselves reported in a screening survey and a study questionnaire. In the prospective study, mobile phlebotomists collected whole blood, serum and a nasopharyngeal or oropharyngeal swab from each participant. Over a roughly two-month period, participants in the prospective study had the option of providing additional blood draws and questionnaires. Blood samples from the prospective study were shipped frozen or at room temperature prior to DNA extraction.

The sample consisted of PBMCs or T cells enriched from blood (not recorded which). The origin of this receptor is a woman aged 40 to 50 with acute COVID-19. The rearranged segments are TRBV24-1 and TRBJ2-7; TRBD2 aligns with 9 central bases. The nucleotide sequence reads TGTGCCACCAGTGGTTCGGGCGGGGGGGCCAACGAGCAGTACTTC. The resulting protein is CATSGSGGGANEQYF.